Each of the 17 T cell receptor beta chains below was sequenced from the same sample in a study of regulatory T cells in long-lasting Graves disease (dated by TCRdb to about 2021). The time point label, as the study defines it: newly diagnosed GD, antithyroid drugs for less than 3 months. RNA was extracted from PBMCs in TRIzol for both TCR sequencing and RNA sequencing. The library was produced with multiplex PCR. TCRdb records Illumina HiSeq 4000 as the sequencer. iRepertoire HTBI primers and Arm-PCR amplification of CDR3 regions were used to construct TCR beta libraries. In TCRdb, the public reads were trimmed at Q25 with fastp and aligned with MiXCR, with productive beta chains retained. Each entry is one CDR3 protein sequence, shown with its most common DNA and genes. The sample contains about 620,000 distinct CDR3 sequences, about 16% of them found a single time. The top ten hold around 19% of the sample.

The same sample was also used in a study of T cells in Graves' hyperthyroidism and ophthalmopathy.

The specimen was peripheral blood mononuclear cells (PBMCs), collected at new diagnosis, from a patient treated with antithyroid drugs. The origin of the receptors is a woman aged 25 to 39 with Graves disease. Donor details come from another sample of the same person, matched by shared clones.

V and J are TRBV30 and TRBJ1-1; D is perhaps TRBD1 (6 bases). V lost 0 bases, J lost 5 bases, and 19 bases lay in between. The germline CDR1 and CDR2 sequences are GTSNPN and SVGIG (reference sequence). The CDR3 consists of 16 residues. The CDR3 DNA reads as TGTGCCTGGAGTGTACGATGGGTCAGGGGTGTAACTGAAGCTTTCTTT. Translation: CAWSVRWVRGVTEAFF.

This chain joins TRBV24-1 and TRBJ1-2; perhaps TRBD1 as D (6 bases). Trimming cost V 4 bases and J 7 bases, with 15 bases left between them. The germline V gene encodes CDR1 KGHDR and CDR2 SFDVKD. The CDR3 loop spans 14 amino acids. The CDR3, as DNA: TGTGCCACCAGTGACCCCATGGAGGGGGTTGGCTACACCTTC. Protein: CATSDPMEGVGYTF.

This clonotype was picked up many times. V is TRBV28 and J is TRBJ1-6, with D perhaps TRBD1 (6 bases). CDR1 MDHEN and CDR2 SYDVKM come from the germline V gene. V was pared by 4 bases and J by 9 bases, with 16 bases between. This CDR3 has 15 amino acids. CDR3 protein: CASSSPGTISSPLHF. DNA of the CDR3: TGTGCCAGCAGTTCGCCCGGGACAATCAGTTCACCCCTCCACTTT.

The chain employs TRBV2 and TRBJ2-3; D uncertain. The germline CDR1 and CDR2 sequences are SNHLY and FYNNEI. The CDR3 runs to 12 residues. V was shortened by 5 bases and J by 5 bases, with 8 bases between the two germline ends. In nucleotides, the CDR3 is TGTGCCAGCAGTAACTTCGGAGATACGCAGTATTTT. It yields the protein CASSNFGDTQYF.

In DNA, the CDR3 is TGTGCCAGCAGCTCCGGACGGCTCACTGAAGCTTTCTTT. Its protein is CASSSGRLTEAFF. The chain is built from TRBV11-3 and TRBJ1-1; no clear D gene. The CDR3 is made up of 13 amino acids. The V gene lost 4 bases and the J gene lost 4 bases, with 10 bases spanning the gap. CDR1 SGHNT and CDR2 YENEEA come from the germline V gene.

This clonotype has just a few counts. This sequence joins TRBV18 and TRBJ2-7; 9 bases align to TRBD1. CDR3 length equals 14 residues. Germline V gives CDR1 KGHSH, CDR2 LQKENI. J lost 5 bases, V lost 3 bases, and 5 bases had no gene match. The CDR3, as DNA: TGTGCCAGCTCACCGGTGGGACAGGGAGACGAGCAGTACTTC. It specifies CASSPVGQGDEQYF.

Ten or more counts support this clonotype. The chain joins TRBV3-1 to TRBJ1-2; 7 bases line up with TRBD1. The CDR3 extends over 16 amino acids. CDR1 is LGHDT and CDR2 is YNNKEL in the germline V gene (reference sequence). The V and J ends lost 4 bases and 8 bases, in that order; junction bases with no gene match: 16. The CDR3 here is CASSPTSGQLIRGYTF. In DNA form, the CDR3 reads TGTGCCAGCAGCCCAACTTCGGGACAGTTGATTAGAGGCTACACCTTC.

This clonotype was seen ten or more times. This chain joins TRBV25-1 and TRBJ1-5; D unclear. V shed 2 bases and J shed 5 bases, with 16 bases lying between them. The CDR3 has 16 amino acids. The V gene's germline CDR1 is MGHDK and CDR2 SYGVNS. CDR3 bases: TGTGCCAGCAGTGAAAACTCTGGGCAAACCTATCAGCCCCAGCATTTT. Protein sequence: CASSENSGQTYQPQHF.

This clonotype was observed at least ten times. The V call is TRBV11-3, the J call TRBJ2-5; D uncertain. The CDR3 spans 15 residues. V dropped 1 base and J dropped 4 bases, with 13 bases sitting between them. Per the germline V gene, CDR1 is SGHNT and CDR2 is YENEEA. The CDR3 DNA reads as TGTGCCAGCAGCTTAGCGGCTGGTTACGGAGAGACCCAGTACTTC. Amino acid sequence: CASSLAAGYGETQYF.

A few counts support this clonotype. The chain combines TRBV9 with TRBJ2-2; perhaps TRBD2 as D (6 bases). Germline V gives CDR1 SGDLS, CDR2 YYNGEE. The CDR3 contains 16 residues. Trimming cost V 2 bases and J 8 bases, with 19 bases left between them. The CDR3 nucleotides are TGTGCCAGCAGCGTTGCGGGATTTACGGGTGGTGGGGAGCTGTTTTTT. Protein product: CASSVAGFTGGGELFF.

The count of this clonotype is one. The V call is TRBV25-1, the J call TRBJ1-2; 12 nucleotides align to TRBD1. This CDR3 is built from 15 residues. Germline V CDR1 and CDR2: MGHDK, SYGVNS. J gave up 7 bases and V 2 bases, and 5 bases lay outside the gene matches. CDR3 coding DNA: TGTGCCAGCAGTGAAGTAGGGACAGGGGGCAGTGGCTACACCTTC. Amino acids: CASSEVGTGGSGYTF.

In this sample, this clonotype turned up many times. This sequence joins TRBV3-1 and TRBJ2-4, with 10 positions matching TRBD1. CDR3 length: 14 amino acids. V dropped 4 bases and J dropped 8; count of bases not matched to a gene: 5. The germline CDR1 and CDR2 sequences are LGHDT and YNNKEL (reference sequence). This chain's CDR3 is CASSRSGTGDIQYF. Written as DNA, the CDR3 is TGTGCCAGCAGCCGTAGCGGGACAGGGGACATTCAGTACTTC.

In this sample, this clonotype turned up many times. The chain employs TRBV10-3 and TRBJ1-1; D gene unclear. This CDR3 has 15 residues. Per the germline V gene, CDR1 is ENHRY and CDR2 is SYGVKD. Trimming pared 2 bases from V and 4 bases from J, leaving 14 bases between. DNA of the CDR3: TGTGCCATCAGTGAGAGGAACACAGTGGGCACTGAAGCTTTCTTT. This gives the protein CAISERNTVGTEAFF.

This clonotype was picked up a small number of times. The chain has TRBV13 and TRBJ1-2; D unclear. The CDR3 length is 15 residues. Germline V gives CDR1 PRHDT, CDR2 FYEKMQ (reference sequence). V was shortened by 1 base and J by 4 bases, with 13 bases between the two germline ends. The CDR3 spells CASSLDPQEGYGYTF. The CDR3 nucleotides are TGTGCCAGCAGCTTAGACCCGCAGGAGGGCTATGGCTACACCTTC.

The table lists this clonotype with many counts. The V call is TRBV28, the J call TRBJ2-7; no definite D call. Between the trimmed V and J ends, which lost 6 bases and 3 bases, there was a span of 6 bases. Germline CDR1 and CDR2: MDHEN and SYDVKM. The CDR3 is made up of 11 amino acids. CDR3 nucleotide sequence: TGTGCCAGCAGCTTAAACTACGAGCAGTACTTC. Translated: CASSLNYEQYF.

The rearrangement uses TRBV7-9 and TRBJ1-4, with no clear D. The germline V gene encodes CDR1 SEHNR and CDR2 FQNEAQ (reference sequence). The CDR3 has 13 residues. V lost 7 bases, J lost 6 bases, and 12 bases lay in between. CDR3 bases: TGTGCCAGCATTGGGGTCGGCTATGAAAAACTGTTTTTT. Amino acid sequence: CASIGVGYEKLFF.

The chain has TRBV10-3 and TRBJ2-7, with 11 bases fitting TRBD2. Germline V gives CDR1 ENHRY, CDR2 SYGVKD. This CDR3 comprises 15 residues. V was pared by 6 bases and J by 2 bases, with 6 bases of the junction left unmatched. DNA of the CDR3: TGTGCCATCAGCGGACTAGCGGGTCCCACCTACGAGCAGTACTTC. This translates into CAISGLAGPTYEQYF.